The TCR beta chain described here comes from a study of blood T cell repertoires in COVID-19. The overall study: T cells, B-cell-depleted T cells, or PBMCs provided the cDNA or gDNA that served as material.

Trimming removed 5 bases from V and 5 bases from J; junction bases left unmatched: 13. This CDR3 is 16 amino acids long. Germline loops: CDR1 SGHTA, CDR2 FQGNSA. Enrollment of patients from Seattle took place during active infection, with longitudinal follow-up. Sequencing was performed with immunoSEQ multiplex PCR; in TCRdb, only in-frame clones are kept and a portion is missing. The repertoire holds about 130,000 clones, with 70% to 75% as singletons. About this clone itself: In the same sample, other DNA sequences code for this CDR3.

The sample consisted of peripheral blood. This receptor was identified in an elderly man with COVID-19, enrolled during active disease. The chain joins TRBV7-2 to TRBJ2-5; 8 nucleotides agree with TRBD2. The CDR3 nucleotides read TGTGCCAGCAGCCCCGGCGGAGCGGGAGTAGGGGAGACCCAGTACTTC. Protein sequence: CASSPGGAGVGETQYF.